A selection of T cell receptor beta chains follows, all from one sample in a study of T cell changes during pregnancy in multiple sclerosis. Only in-frame clones appear in the TCRdb table, and some are missing; sequencing was by immunoSEQ multiplex PCR. In the table there are tens of thousands of clones, about nine tenths of which are singletons. Here the sequenced sample was peripheral blood, taken after pregnancy. The receptors here all came from a female donor in good health, enrolled as a control in a pregnancy study. CDR3s include the opening cysteine and the closing phenylalanine or tryptophan. The order of the fields is V gene, clone size, D gene, J gene, CDR3 DNA, CDR3 protein. A D gene is named only where the DNA matches it firmly. Rows give clone size only sometimes, using once, few, many, or a class for an expanded clone.

V: TRBV7-7; size: -; D: -; J: TRBJ2-5; DNA: TGTGCCAGCAGTTATAGGGGGGGCTCCCTTGAGACCCAGTACTTC; CDR3: CASSYRGGSLETQYF
V: TRBV18; size: -; D: -; J: TRBJ2-4; DNA: TGTGCCAGCTCATCACTACAGGGAGCCAAAAACATTCAGTACTTC; CDR3: CASSSLQGAKNIQYF
V: TRBV5-5; size: -; D: -; J: TRBJ1-1; DNA: TGTGCCAGCAGCTTGGGGCCCAACACTGAAGCTTTCTTT; CDR3: CASSLGPNTEAFF
V: TRBV25-1; size: -; D: -; J: TRBJ1-2; DNA: TGTGCCAGCTGGGGGACACCGAACTATGGCTACACCTTC; CDR3: CASWGTPNYGYTF
V: TRBV4-2; size: -; D: TRBD2; J: TRBJ2-1; DNA: TGTGCCAGCAGCCAAGACGCGGCTAGCGGGTACCTCAATGAGCAGTTCTTC; CDR3: CASSQDAASGYLNEQFF
V: TRBV28; size: -; D: TRBD2; J: TRBJ2-5; DNA: TGTGCCAGCGGAGTAGCGGGCCAGGGAGAGACCCAGTACTTC; CDR3: CASGVAGQGETQYF
V: TRBV9; size: -; D: -; J: TRBJ1-3; DNA: TGTGCCAGCAGCGCCGGGGGGGGGAACTCTGGAAACACCATATATTTT; CDR3: CASSAGGGNSGNTIYF
V: TRBV5-4; size: -; D: TRBD1; J: TRBJ1-2; DNA: TGTGCCAGCAGCGGCACCCAGGGGGGCGGCTACACCTTC; CDR3: CASSGTQGGGYTF
V: TRBV10-3; size: -; D: -; J: TRBJ2-3; DNA: TGTGCCATCAGTGCTGTGGGAGGTTTTACAGATACGCAGTATTTT; CDR3: CAISAVGGFTDTQYF
V: TRBV27; size: -; D: -; J: TRBJ1-1; DNA: TGTGCCAGCAGTCCCGGGGGGCATAAGGTAGCTGAAGCTTTCTTT; CDR3: CASSPGGHKVAEAFF
V: TRBV13; size: once; D: TRBD1; J: TRBJ1-4; DNA: TGTGCCAGCAGCTCAGGGACAGGGGCTGAAAAACTGTTTTTT; CDR3: CASSSGTGAEKLFF
V: TRBV11-2; size: once; D: -; J: TRBJ1-1; DNA: TGTGCCAGCAGCTTATCCCCATCGAACACTGAAGCTTTCTTT; CDR3: CASSLSPSNTEAFF
V: TRBV27; size: -; D: TRBD2; J: TRBJ2-1; DNA: TGTGCCAGCACCCGACTAGCGGGCTTGTCCTACAATGAGCAGTTCTTC; CDR3: CASTRLAGLSYNEQFF
V: TRBV4-1; size: -; D: TRBD2; J: TRBJ2-3; DNA: TGCGCCAGCAGCCATCTTCGGACTAGCGGGAACCCTAGCACAGATACGCAGTATTTT; CDR3: CASSHLRTSGNPSTDTQYF
V: TRBV11-3; size: -; D: -; J: TRBJ2-7; DNA: TGTGCCAGCAGCTTAGTAATAACTGACTCCTACGAGCAGTACTTC; CDR3: CASSLVITDSYEQYF
V: TRBV9; size: once; D: TRBD2; J: TRBJ2-7; DNA: TGTGCCAGCAGCGTAGCTAGCGGGAGAACCTACGAGCAGTACTTC; CDR3: CASSVASGRTYEQYF
V: TRBV10-3; size: once; D: TRBD1; J: TRBJ1-3; DNA: TGTGCCATGGCGGGACAGGGGGGAAACACCATATATTTT; CDR3: CAMAGQGGNTIYF
V: TRBV7-8; size: -; D: TRBD2; J: TRBJ2-1; DNA: TGTGCCAGCAGCTCCGTAGAGCGGGAGAGTAGATGGGATGAGCAGTTCTTC; CDR3: CASSSVERESRWDEQFF
V: TRBV25-1; size: -; D: TRBD1; J: TRBJ1-1; DNA: TGTGCCAGCAGCAAGGGGGACAGGGCATCCACTGAAGCTTTCTTT; CDR3: CASSKGDRASTEAFF
V: TRBV9; size: -; D: TRBD1; J: TRBJ1-1; DNA: TGTGCCAGCAGCGTAGTAGGGACAGGTAGAACTGAAGCTTTCTTT; CDR3: CASSVVGTGRTEAFF
V: TRBV30; size: -; D: -; J: TRBJ2-7; DNA: TGTGCCTGGAGTGCCTCCGGCGGGATTACCTACCAGCAGTACTTC; CDR3: CAWSASGGITYQQYF
V: TRBV5-1; size: -; D: TRBD1; J: TRBJ1-1; DNA: TGCGCCAGCAGCTTGGGGGACAGGGAGTTCGCTGAAGCTTTCTTT; CDR3: CASSLGDREFAEAFF
V: TRBV6-5; size: -; D: -; J: TRBJ1-3; DNA: TGTGCCAGCAGTTACTCGTCAGGGGCTCTGGGAAACACCATATATTTT; CDR3: CASSYSSGALGNTIYF
V: TRBV5-1; size: -; D: TRBD2; J: TRBJ2-7; DNA: TGCGCCAGCAGCGGGGGACTAGCGGGGACCGAGCAGTACTTC; CDR3: CASSGGLAGTEQYF
V: TRBV30; size: -; D: TRBD2; J: TRBJ2-3; DNA: TGTGCCTGGAGTGTCAGGACTAGCGGCACAGATACGCAGTATTTT; CDR3: CAWSVRTSGTDTQYF
V: TRBV5-1; size: -; D: -; J: TRBJ1-5; DNA: TGCGCCAGCAGCTTGTCCTCCGGGGGGTATCAGCCCCAGCATTTT; CDR3: CASSLSSGGYQPQHF
V: TRBV6-1; size: -; D: TRBD1; J: TRBJ2-2; DNA: TGTGCCGGGGGGAGGGACAGGGCCACCGGGGAGCTGTTTTTT; CDR3: CAGGRDRATGELFF
V: TRBV7-2; size: once; D: -; J: TRBJ1-3; DNA: TGTGCCAGCGCTCCGCGGGTCGGAAACACCATATATTTT; CDR3: CASAPRVGNTIYF
V: TRBV7-6; size: -; D: TRBD2; J: TRBJ2-3; DNA: TGTGCCAGCAGCTTAGATAGCGGGAGAGCGACAGATACGCAGTATTTT; CDR3: CASSLDSGRATDTQYF
V: TRBV5-4; size: -; D: TRBD1; J: TRBJ1-3; DNA: TGTGCCAGCAGCTCCTCCCGGGACAGGGGGAGAAACACCATATATTTT; CDR3: CASSSSRDRGRNTIYF
V: TRBV6-1; size: -; D: TRBD1; J: TRBJ1-6; DNA: TGTGCCAGTCAAGGAACAGGGGATTACTCACCCCTCCACTTT; CDR3: CASQGTGDYSPLHF